Many counts were recorded for the clone carrying this T cell receptor (beta chain). Antigen specificity is unknown. Germline lookup yields CDR1 DFQATT and CDR2 SNEGSKA (reference sequence). The J segment lost 8 bases and the V segment lost 4 bases, leaving 18 bases of the junction unmatched. The CDR3 is made up of 16 amino acids. CDR3-region Arm-PCR and iRepertoire HTBI primers produced the TCR beta libraries. TCRdb re-called the multiplex PCR reads with MiXCR, one entry per CDR3 protein. The sample contains approximately 400,000 distinct CDR3 sequences, about a sixth of which appear only once. This sample was included in a study of regulatory T cells in long-lasting Graves disease. Study observations and caveats: Persistent Graves' cases showed lower TCR diversity than newly diagnosed cases.

Time point noted: newly diagnosed GD, antithyroid drugs for less than 3 months. PBMCs provided the RNA from which the TCR library was made. This chain links TRBV20-1 with TRBJ1-2; TRBD1 matches 8 bases. The sample in question was peripheral blood mononuclear cells (PBMCs), obtained at new diagnosis, from a patient treated with antithyroid drugs. This TCR was sampled from a female donor with Graves disease. The CDR3 nucleotides are TGCAGTGCTATGGGACAGGCGGGATCATACTCGGGAGGCTACACCTTC. This translates into CSAMGQAGSYSGGYTF.